What follows describes a single TCR beta chain. Regarding treatment: around 19 received Ad26.COV2.S at low or high dose, single or two shots; 5 received placebo; per-sample allocation not given. Samples analyzed were those drawn on day 63 after the first vaccine or placebo injection. This record belongs to a study of Ad26.COV2.S vaccination and SARS-CoV-2 variants. Study summary: Administration of Ad26.COV2.S was intramuscular, either once or twice 56 days apart.

Produced via immunoSEQ multiplex PCR; TCRdb's table is partial and in-frame only. The top ten hold roughly 2.1% of the sample, which has roughly 320,000 clones, 85% to 90% seen once. CDR3 size: 17 residues. V usage is TRBV21-1 and J usage is TRBJ1-6; the DNA was not used to check the table's D call, TRBD1. TRBV21-1 is shown as a pseudogene. The source was peripheral blood, collected in a trial of Ad26.COV2.S vaccine versus placebo. The TCR was taken from a person aged 18 to 65 who received the Ad26.COV2.S COVID-19 vaccine or a placebo. The CDR3 loop reads CASSKGLNMSYNSPLHF. The CDR3 DNA follows: TGTGCCAGCAGCAAAGGGCTCAATATGTCCTATAATTCACCCCTCCACTTT.